Given below is one T cell receptor beta chain in context. This specimen comes from a study of CD8+CD57+ T cells in acquired aplastic anemia. About the study: On average, sorted CD4+ and CD8+ cells gave roughly 2.9 ug of DNA.

CDR3 and TCR beta VDJ profiling relied on genomic DNA as the template. One entry per CDR3 protein, called by TCRdb with MiXCR from the reads. Of over 150,000 distinct CDR3 sequences listed, around 50% are singletons. Germline CDR1 is KGHDR and CDR2 is SFDVKD. The length of the CDR3 is 16 residues. V dropped 7 bases and J dropped 0 bases, with 15 bases sitting between them. Patients sequenced had flow cytometry evidence of CD8+CD57+ cell expansion. Patients, without exception, had severe acquired aplastic anemia. Patients had undergone no therapy by the time their blood was sampled. This TCR was recovered from a human donor with aplastic anemia. This chain uses TRBV24-1 with TRBJ1-5, with D hard to call. Sequenced input: sorted CD4+, CD8+, or CD8+CD57+ T cells (not recorded which) from PBMCs. In DNA form, the CDR3 reads TGTGCCACCAGGGGCGCGAAGCAGTATAGCAATCAGCCCCAGCATTTT. This encodes CATRGAKQYSNQPQHF.